Listed below are T cell receptor beta chains from one sample, sequenced in a study of blood T cells in healthy people across ages. TCRdb recomputed calls from the 5' RACE reads with MiXCR, one row per CDR3 protein. The sample records about 1,500,000 distinct CDR3 sequences, 28% being singletons. Sequencing was done on a sample of blood. Receptors were obtained from a woman aged 25 to 39 in good health. Both conserved end residues are part of each CDR3. Clone size is shown for a subset of rows, as once, few, many or a class of expanded clone.

CDR3aa	abundance	v_gene	j_gene
CASGDRGTEAFF	-	TRBV12-5	TRBJ1-1
CASSQRTGASSGANVLTF	many	TRBV5-1	TRBJ2-6
CASSLGDSFTSEQYF	-	TRBV7-2	TRBJ2-7
CAISESVGTGAYEQYF	many	TRBV10-3	TRBJ2-7
CASSQLHRGGNEKLFF	few	TRBV4-3	TRBJ1-4
CRVVGTGAYEQYF	-	TRBV29-1	TRBJ2-7
CSVLTLAGTRDEQYF	-	TRBV29-1	TRBJ2-5
CASSPDRAIRNTEAFF	-	TRBV4-1	TRBJ1-1
CASREGSEQYF	many	TRBV12-3/TRBV12-4	TRBJ2-7
CASTLGQGASQPQHF	many	TRBV12-3/TRBV12-4	TRBJ1-5
CASGYMGGDTQYF	few	TRBV5-1	TRBJ2-3
CASSQKGQQETQYF	few	TRBV4-1	TRBJ2-5
CSLADMTVEEETQYF	many	TRBV20-1	TRBJ2-5
CASSLGPSGASYNEQFF	many	TRBV7-3	TRBJ2-1
CASSSPGAGNQPQHF	-	TRBV28	TRBJ1-5
CASSLTTGLNEQYF	many	TRBV11-1	TRBJ2-7
CAIGDNYDEQFF	-	TRBV10-3	TRBJ2-1
CSARDTIPNEQYF	few	TRBV20-1	TRBJ2-7
CASSLRHNSPLHF	few	TRBV6-5	TRBJ1-6
CASSLIAGAAKKTQYF	-	TRBV12-3/TRBV12-4	TRBJ2-5
CASSIEQEAGYTF	-	TRBV19	TRBJ1-2
CASSSIRSGNQPQHF	many	TRBV6-6	TRBJ1-5
CASSPSPRGSTDTQYF	-	TRBV11-2	TRBJ2-3
CSARPRTSLPAQYF	-	TRBV20-1	TRBJ2-3
CSARAYSLKGNTIYF	-	TRBV20-1	TRBJ1-3
CRVATATEAFF	few	TRBV20-1	TRBJ1-1
CASIQIVRRGTGANVLTF	few	TRBV14	TRBJ2-6
CSARDAASVREQFF	-	TRBV20-1	TRBJ2-1
CASSGGTGSQETQYF	-	TRBV10-1	TRBJ2-5
CASSVTGGYNEQFF	-	TRBV9	TRBJ2-1
CASSLGGTGHAGELFF	-	TRBV5-1	TRBJ2-2
CASSFGGQGVYGYTF	-	TRBV6-5	TRBJ1-2
CASRRDRGPEKLFF	few	TRBV27	TRBJ1-4
CASVPGLSTDTQYF	-	TRBV7-2	TRBJ2-3
CASSLDVTPVGTQYF	-	TRBV11-2	TRBJ2-5
CASAMGYQETQYF	few	TRBV18	TRBJ2-5
CASSFGGPPTDTQYF	many	TRBV7-3	TRBJ2-3
CAISDGGQKETQYF	-	TRBV10-3	TRBJ2-5
CASSHRQGAYNEQFF	many	TRBV7-2	TRBJ2-1
CASSLGFGDREQYF	-	TRBV5-1	TRBJ2-5
CASSQGGPDGYGYTF	-	TRBV3-1	TRBJ1-2